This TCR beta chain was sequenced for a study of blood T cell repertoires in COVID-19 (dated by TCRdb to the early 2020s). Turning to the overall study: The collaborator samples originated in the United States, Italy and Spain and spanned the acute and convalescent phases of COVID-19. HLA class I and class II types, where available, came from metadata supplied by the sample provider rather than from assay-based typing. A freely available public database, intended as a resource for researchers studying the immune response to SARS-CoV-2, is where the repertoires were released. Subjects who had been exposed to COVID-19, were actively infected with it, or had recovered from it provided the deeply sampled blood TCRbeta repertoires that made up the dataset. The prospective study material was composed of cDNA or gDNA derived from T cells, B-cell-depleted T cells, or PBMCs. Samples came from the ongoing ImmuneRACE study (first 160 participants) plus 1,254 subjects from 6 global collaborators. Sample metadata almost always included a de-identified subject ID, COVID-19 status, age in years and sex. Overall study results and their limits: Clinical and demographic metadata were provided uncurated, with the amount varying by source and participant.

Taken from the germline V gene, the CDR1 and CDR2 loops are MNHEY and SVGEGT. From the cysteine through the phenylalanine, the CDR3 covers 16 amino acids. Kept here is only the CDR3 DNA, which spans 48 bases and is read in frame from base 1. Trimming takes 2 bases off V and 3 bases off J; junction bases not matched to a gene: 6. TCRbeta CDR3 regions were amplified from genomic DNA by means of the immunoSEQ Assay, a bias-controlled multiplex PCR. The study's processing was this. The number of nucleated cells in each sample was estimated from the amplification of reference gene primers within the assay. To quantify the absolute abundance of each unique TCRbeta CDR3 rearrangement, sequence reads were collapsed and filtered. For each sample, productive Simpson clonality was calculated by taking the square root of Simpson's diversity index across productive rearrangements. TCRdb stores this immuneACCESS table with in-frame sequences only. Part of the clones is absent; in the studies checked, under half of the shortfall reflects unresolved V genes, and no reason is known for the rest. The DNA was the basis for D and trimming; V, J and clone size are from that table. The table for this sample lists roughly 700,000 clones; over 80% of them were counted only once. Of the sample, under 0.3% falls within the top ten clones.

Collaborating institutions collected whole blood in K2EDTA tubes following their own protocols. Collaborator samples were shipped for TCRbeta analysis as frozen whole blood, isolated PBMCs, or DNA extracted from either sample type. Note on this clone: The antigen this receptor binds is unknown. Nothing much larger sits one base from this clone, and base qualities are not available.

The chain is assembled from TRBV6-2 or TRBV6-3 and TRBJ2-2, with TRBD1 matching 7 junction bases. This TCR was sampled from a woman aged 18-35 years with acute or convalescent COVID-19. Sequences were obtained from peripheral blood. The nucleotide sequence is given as TGTGCCAGCAGTTACGGGGGACAGCCTTACACCGGGGAGCTGTTTTTT. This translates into CASSYGGQPYTGELFF.